Shown below are 21 T cell receptor beta chains from a single sample sequenced in a study of blood T cell repertoires in COVID-19. TCRdb keeps only in-frame clones here, not all; method: immunoSEQ multiplex PCR. The top ten hold about 13% of the sample, which has about 100,000 clones, approximately 81% seen once. Sequencing was performed on peripheral blood. The receptor set was obtained from a human donor in a cohort sampled during active COVID-19.

This clone appeared once. This rearrangement joins TRBV5-6 to TRBJ1-4, with D maybe TRBD1 (6 bases). Germline values: CDR1 SGHDT, CDR2 YYEEEE. The CDR3 sequence is 15 residues long. V was pared by 1 base and J by 7 bases, with 14 bases between. CDR3 in amino acids: CASSLRSGVIEKLFF. The CDR3 bases are TGTGCCAGCAGCTTGCGTTCAGGGGTGATTGAAAAACTGTTTTTT.

The gene calls are TRBV9 and TRBJ1-1; 7 bases map to TRBD1. The junction had 7 bases not matched to a gene; V was cut back by 4 bases and J by 4 bases. The V gene's germline CDR1 is SGDLS and CDR2 YYNGEE. CDR3 length: 14 amino acids. The CDR3 coding sequence is TGTGCCAGCAGCATCCGACAGGGCGGCACTGAAGCTTTCTTT. Its protein is CASSIRQGGTEAFF.

The chain uses TRBV3-1 (or the pseudogene TRBV3-2) and TRBJ1-2; D is possibly TRBD1 (6 bases). This CDR3 spans 14 amino acids. Trimming shortened V by 0 bases and J by 6 bases, and 11 bases separated the two germline ends. Germline lookup yields CDR1 LGHDT and CDR2 YNNKEL (reference sequence). Here the CDR3 DNA reads TGTGCCAGCAGCCAAGATAACAGGGTTCATGGCTACACCTTC. It encodes CASSQDNRVHGYTF.

The J gene is TRBJ2-7, the V gene TRBV6-1, with TRBD1 matching over 8 bases. V lost 2 bases to trimming and J lost 6 bases; unmatched junction nucleotides: 6. The CDR3 is 14 residues long. Per germline, CDR1 MNHNS and CDR2 SASEGT. In nucleotides, the CDR3 is TGTGCCAGCAGTGAAACCGGACAGGGTGCCGAGCAGTACTTC. It yields the protein CASSETGQGAEQYF.

This rearrangement joins TRBV18 to TRBJ1-2; D is possibly TRBD1 (5 bases). The germline gives CDR1 KGHSH, CDR2 LQKENI. Trimming left V 2 bases short and J 1 base short, with 14 bases between. The CDR3 covers 16 residues. The DNA of the CDR3 is TGTGCCAGCTCACCAGCGCAGGGTAGGGATAACTATGGCTACACCTTC. It specifies CASSPAQGRDNYGYTF.

The rearrangement links TRBV20-1 to TRBJ1-4; D is unresolved. V shed 7 bases and J shed 6 bases, with 9 bases lying between them. Germline lookup yields CDR1 DFQATT and CDR2 SNEGSKA (reference sequence). The CDR3 sequence is 11 residues long. This CDR3 is CSVWRDEKLFF. The CDR3, as DNA: TGCAGTGTTTGGAGGGATGAAAAACTGTTTTTT.

V is TRBV7-9 and J is TRBJ1-2, with no clear D. The germline V gene has CDR1 SEHNR and CDR2 FQNEAQ (reference sequence). V dropped 8 bases and J dropped 7 bases, with 14 bases sitting between them. The CDR3 length is 12 residues. CDR3 DNA sequence: TGTGCCAGCCGTGCGGGAGAGGGTGGCTACACCTTC. Its translation is CASRAGEGGYTF.

DNA of the CDR3: TGTGCCAGCAGCCCATATGGGACAAATTCCTACGAGCAGTACTTC. Its protein is CASSPYGTNSYEQYF. The J gene is TRBJ2-7, the V gene TRBV5-4; tentative D call: TRBD1 (6 bases). This CDR3 is 15 amino acids long. Trimming left V 4 bases short and J 1 base short, with 15 bases between. Germline V gene data show CDR1 as SGHNT and CDR2 as YYREEE (reference sequence).

This sequence joins TRBV6-2 or TRBV6-3 and TRBJ2-7; possibly TRBD1 for D (6 bases). The CDR3 sequence is 15 residues long. V was pared by 3 bases and J by 3 bases, with 15 bases between. Germline V gene data show CDR1 as MNHEY and CDR2 as SVGEGT. DNA of the CDR3: TGTGCCAGCAGTTATTTGGGGCAGGGGAACTACGAGCAGTACTTC. Amino acids: CASSYLGQGNYEQYF.

The CDR3 region has the DNA TGTGCCAGCAGCTTCGGGACAGTTAGGTCCTACGAGCAGTACTTC. Translated: CASSFGTVRSYEQYF. The gene calls are TRBV7-2 and TRBJ2-7, with 7 bases that match TRBD1. The germline V gene encodes CDR1 SGHTA and CDR2 FQGNSA. The CDR3 runs 15 residues. V gave up 3 bases and J gave up 1 base; unmatched junction bases: 6.

The chain employs TRBV7-9 and TRBJ1-3; 8 bases are shared with TRBD1. The CDR3 has 18 amino acids. Trimming cost V 3 bases and J 0 bases; bases outside gene matches: 10. Germline-derived CDR1 and CDR2 are SEHNR and FQNEAQ (reference sequence). CDR3 region: CASSFIGTGRFSGNTIYF. The CDR3 DNA is TGTGCCAGCAGCTTCATCGGGACAGGACGGTTCTCTGGAAACACCATATATTTT.

The V and J genes are TRBV27 and TRBJ1-1, with 7 bases that match TRBD1. The CDR3 is 15 residues long. Germline values: CDR1 MNHEY, CDR2 SMNVEV (reference sequence). V lost 6 bases, J lost 1 base, and 8 bases stayed unmatched. The CDR3 reads CASRTGQTRNTEAFF. CDR3 bases: TGTGCCAGCAGAACGGGACAGACTAGGAACACTGAAGCTTTCTTT.

This sequence joins TRBV5-1 and TRBJ1-2, with TRBD1 matching over 9 bases. The junction had 7 bases not matched to a gene; V was cut back by 3 bases and J by 4 bases. This CDR3 contains 15 residues. Germline V gene sequence: CDR1 SGHRS, CDR2 YFSETQ. The CDR3 spells CASSSATGGSYGYTF. The DNA for the CDR3 is TGCGCCAGCAGCTCAGCTACAGGGGGCAGCTATGGCTACACCTTC. Looking up the rest from reference TRBV5-1 and TRBJ1-2 gives the full variable domain: KAGVTQTPRYLIKTRGQQVTLSCSPISGHRSVSWYQQTPGQGLQFLFEYFSETQRNKGNFPGRFSGRQFSNSRSEMNVSTLELGDSALYLCASSSATGGSYGYTFGSGTRLTVV.

The chain recombines TRBV3-1 (or the pseudogene TRBV3-2) with TRBJ2-7; D may be TRBD2 (7 bases). The CDR3 sequence is 14 residues long. Germline lookup yields CDR1 LGHDT and CDR2 YNNKEL (reference sequence). V lost 1 base and J 4 bases, leaving 11 bases between the germline ends. As DNA, the CDR3 is TGTGCCAGCAGCCAAGCGGGGGGCGCGTACGAGCAGTACTTC. Its protein product is CASSQAGGAYEQYF.

The V and J genes are TRBV2 and TRBJ2-5, with D perhaps TRBD2 (5 bases). Trimming removed 4 bases from V and 7 bases from J, with 22 bases in between. The CDR3 covers 16 residues. Germline CDR1 is SNHLY and CDR2 is FYNNEI. CDR3 DNA sequence: TGTGCCAGCAGTGTATTATCGGGATCCTCAAAGGGGACCCAGTACTTC. Protein sequence: CASSVLSGSSKGTQYF. Using reference TRBV2 and TRBJ2-5 for the parts outside the CDR3, the full variable domain is EPEVTQTPSHQVTQMGQEVILRCVPISNHLYFYWYRQILGQKVEFLVSFYNNEISEKSEIFDDQFSVERPDGSNFTLKIRSTKLEDSAMYFCASSVLSGSSKGTQYFGPGTRLLVL.

This clone turned up a few times. The genes are TRBV7-9 and TRBJ2-7, with 7 positions matching TRBD1. This CDR3 has 14 residues. Unmatched junction bases numbered 7, after V lost 4 bases and J lost 4 bases. CDR1 is SEHNR and CDR2 is FQNEAQ in the germline V gene (reference sequence). The CDR3 sequence is CASSSTGAFYEQYF. The CDR3 DNA sequence: TGTGCCAGCAGCTCTACAGGGGCCTTTTACGAGCAGTACTTC. Using reference TRBV7-9 and TRBJ2-7 for the parts outside the CDR3, the full variable domain is DTGVSQNPRHKITKRGQNVTFRCDPISEHNRLYWYRQTLGQGPEFLTYFQNEAQLEKSRLLSDRFSAERPKGSFSTLEIQRTEQGDSAMYLCASSSTGAFYEQYFGPGTRLTVT.

The chain combines TRBV15 with TRBJ1-1; D unclear. Between the trimmed V and J ends, which lost 0 bases and 11 bases, there was a span of 16 bases. Looked up from germline, CDR1 is LNHNV and CDR2 is YYDKDF (reference sequence). This CDR3 comprises 14 residues. CDR3 DNA: TGTGCCACCAGCAGAGATGTCCGTTCAACGAGGGCTTTCTTT. Translated: CATSRDVRSTRAFF.

The rearrangement joins TRBV18 to TRBJ1-2, with a weak D call TRBD1 (5 bases). The CDR3 has 13 amino acids. The V end lost 3 bases, the J end lost 5 bases, and 10 bases lay between the germline ends. Germline-derived CDR1 and CDR2 are KGHSH and LQKENI. The CDR3 DNA follows: TGTGCCAGCTCACCGGAGGGGAGGTATGGCTACACCTTC. Protein product: CASSPEGRYGYTF.

The DNA of the CDR3 is TGTGCCAGCTCACCACGCGTCGACTCCTACGAGCAGTACTTC. This encodes CASSPRVDSYEQYF. The V and J genes are TRBV18 and TRBJ2-7, with D hard to call. Germline V CDR1 and CDR2: KGHSH, LQKENI. The CDR3 is 14 amino acids. Trimming stripped 1 base from V and 0 bases from J, with 7 bases between.

The genes are TRBV5-6 and TRBJ2-7; 9 bases match TRBD1. V dropped 4 bases and J dropped 4; count of bases not matched to a gene: 9. CDR1 SGHDT and CDR2 YYEEEE come from the germline V gene. This CDR3 contains 15 residues. As DNA, the CDR3 is TGTGCCAGCAGCCACCGACAGGGGGTACGTTACGAGCAGTACTTC. It codes for CASSHRQGVRYEQYF.

The chain joins TRBV6-5 to TRBJ1-1; D gene uncertain. Germline CDR1 MNHEY, CDR2 SVGAGI. Trimming left V 8 bases short and J 6 bases short, with 22 bases between. The CDR3 has 15 residues. The CDR3 sequence is CASSGDSPGSAEAFF. The CDR3 DNA reads TGTGCCAGCTCGGGAGATTCCCCGGGGTCCGCTGAAGCTTTCTTT.